The entry below gives a single TCR beta chain sequence along with its context. Germline CDR1 and CDR2: SEHNR and FQNEAQ (reference sequence). With 1 base removed from V and 7 bases from J, the gap between germline ends came to 11 bases. This CDR3 region has 14 residues. The sample comes from a study of blood T cell repertoires in COVID-19. Participants reported their clinical history, and cohort assignment relied on those reports. In the original processing: Amplification of reference gene primers provided the estimated nucleated cell counts. Data came from immunoSEQ multiplex PCR; TCRdb stores just in-frame clones and leaves some out. Clone size and the V and J calls come from that table; the DNA yielded D and trimming. Counted here are hundreds of thousands of clones, around 89% occurring once; the ten biggest clones make up roughly 8.6%.

The chain links TRBV7-9 to TRBJ1-5, with D tentatively TRBD1 (5 bases). This TCR was sampled from a man between 35 and 55 years old who had recovered from COVID-19. The specimen was PBMCs or T cells enriched from blood (not recorded which). The CDR3 reads CASSLDQGIQPQHF. The CDR3 DNA sequence: TGTGCCAGCAGCTTAGATCAGGGCATACAGCCCCAGCATTTT.